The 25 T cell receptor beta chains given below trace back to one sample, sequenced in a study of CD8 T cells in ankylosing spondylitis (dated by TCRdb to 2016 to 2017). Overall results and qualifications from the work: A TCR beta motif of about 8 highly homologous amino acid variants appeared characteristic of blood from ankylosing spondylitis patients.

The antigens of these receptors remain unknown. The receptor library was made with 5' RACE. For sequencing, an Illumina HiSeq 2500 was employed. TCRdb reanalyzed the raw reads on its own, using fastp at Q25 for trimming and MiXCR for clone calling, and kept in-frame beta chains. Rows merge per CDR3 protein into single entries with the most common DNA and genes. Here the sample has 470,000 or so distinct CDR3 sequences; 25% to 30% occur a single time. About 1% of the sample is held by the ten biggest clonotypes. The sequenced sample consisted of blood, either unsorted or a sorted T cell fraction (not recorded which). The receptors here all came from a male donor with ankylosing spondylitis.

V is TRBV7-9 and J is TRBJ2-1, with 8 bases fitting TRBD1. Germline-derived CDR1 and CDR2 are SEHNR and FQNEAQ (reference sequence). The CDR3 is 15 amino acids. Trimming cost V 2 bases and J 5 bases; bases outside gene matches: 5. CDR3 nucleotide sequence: TGTGCCAGCAGCTTATGGACAGGGATGAACAATGAGCAGTTCTTC. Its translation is CASSLWTGMNNEQFF.

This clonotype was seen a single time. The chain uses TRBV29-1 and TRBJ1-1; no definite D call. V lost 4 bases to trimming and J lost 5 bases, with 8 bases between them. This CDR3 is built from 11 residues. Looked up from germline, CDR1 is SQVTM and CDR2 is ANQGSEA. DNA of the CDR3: TGCAGCGTTGGCGGGGTTACTGAAGCTTTCTTT. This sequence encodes CSVGGVTEAFF.

The CDR3 is CASSQSPTFYGYTF. The CDR3 region has the DNA TGTGCCAGCAGCCAATCGCCCACTTTCTATGGCTACACCTTC. This rearrangement joins TRBV16 to TRBJ1-2, with D uncertain. The germline V gene encodes CDR1 KGHSY and CDR2 FQNENV. The CDR3 extends over 14 amino acids. Trimming cost V 0 bases and J 4 bases, with 9 bases left between them.

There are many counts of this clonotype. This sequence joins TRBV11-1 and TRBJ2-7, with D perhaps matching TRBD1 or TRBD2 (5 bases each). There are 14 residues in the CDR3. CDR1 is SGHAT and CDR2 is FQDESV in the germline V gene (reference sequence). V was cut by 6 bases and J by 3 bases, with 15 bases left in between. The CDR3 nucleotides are TGTGCCAGCAGTTTAACCCGGGGCAACTACGAGCAGTACTTC. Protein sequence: CASSLTRGNYEQYF.

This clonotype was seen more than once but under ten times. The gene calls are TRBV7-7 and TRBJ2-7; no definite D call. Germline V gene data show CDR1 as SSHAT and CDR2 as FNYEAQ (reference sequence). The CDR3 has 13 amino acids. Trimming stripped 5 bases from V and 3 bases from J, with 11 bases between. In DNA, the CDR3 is TGTGCCAGCAGCCCGACCCCCGGCTACGAGCAGTACTTC. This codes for CASSPTPGYEQYF. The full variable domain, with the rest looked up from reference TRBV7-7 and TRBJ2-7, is GAGVSQSPRYKVTKRGQDVTLRCDPISSHATLYWYQQALGQGPEFLTYFNYEAQPDKSGLPSDRFSAERPEGSISTLTIQRTEQRDSAMYRCASSPTPGYEQYFGPGTRLTVT.

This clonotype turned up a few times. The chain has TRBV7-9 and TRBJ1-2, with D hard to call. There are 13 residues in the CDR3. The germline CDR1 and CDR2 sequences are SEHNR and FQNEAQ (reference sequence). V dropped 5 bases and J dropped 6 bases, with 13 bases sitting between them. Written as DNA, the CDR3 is TGTGCCAGCAGCGACGGGCAGGCTAATGGCTACACCTTC. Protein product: CASSDGQANGYTF.

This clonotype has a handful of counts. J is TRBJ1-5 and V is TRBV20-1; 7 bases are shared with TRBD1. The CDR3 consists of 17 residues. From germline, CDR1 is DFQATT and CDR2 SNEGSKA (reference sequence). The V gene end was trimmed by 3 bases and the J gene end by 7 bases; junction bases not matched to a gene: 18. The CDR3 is CSASSTGEAVYGQPQHF. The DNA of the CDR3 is TGCAGTGCTAGTTCCACAGGGGAGGCGGTTTATGGCCAGCCCCAGCATTTT.

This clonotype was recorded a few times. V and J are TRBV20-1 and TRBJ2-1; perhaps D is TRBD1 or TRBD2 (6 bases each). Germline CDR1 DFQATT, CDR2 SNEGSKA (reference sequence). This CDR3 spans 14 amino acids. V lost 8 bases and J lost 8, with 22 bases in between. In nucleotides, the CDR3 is TGCAGTCCTATCAAAGGGGGGAATAGCGATGAGCAGTTCTTC. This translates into CSPIKGGNSDEQFF.

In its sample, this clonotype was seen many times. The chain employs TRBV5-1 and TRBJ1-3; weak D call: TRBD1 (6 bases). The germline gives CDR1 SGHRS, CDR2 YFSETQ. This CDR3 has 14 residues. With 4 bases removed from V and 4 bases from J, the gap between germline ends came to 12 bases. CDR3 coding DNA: TGCGCCAGCAGCGAGACAGGCCGAGGAAACACCATATATTTT. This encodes CASSETGRGNTIYF.

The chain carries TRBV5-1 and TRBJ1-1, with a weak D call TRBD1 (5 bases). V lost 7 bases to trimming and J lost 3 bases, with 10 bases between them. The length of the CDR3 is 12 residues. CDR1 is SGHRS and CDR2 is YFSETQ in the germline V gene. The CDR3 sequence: CASRGGYTEAFF. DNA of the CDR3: TGCGCCAGCCGCGGGGGATACACTGAAGCTTTCTTT.

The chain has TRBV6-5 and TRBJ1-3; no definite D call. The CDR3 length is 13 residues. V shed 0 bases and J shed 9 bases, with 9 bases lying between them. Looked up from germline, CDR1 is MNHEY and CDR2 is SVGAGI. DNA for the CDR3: TGTGCCAGCAGTTACTCTAGGATAAGCACCATATATTTT. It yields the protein CASSYSRISTIYF.

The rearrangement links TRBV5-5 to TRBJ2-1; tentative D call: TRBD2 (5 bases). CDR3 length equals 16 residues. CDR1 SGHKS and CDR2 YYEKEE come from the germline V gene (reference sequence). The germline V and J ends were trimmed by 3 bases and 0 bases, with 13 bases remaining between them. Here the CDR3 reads CASSWVGDSSYNEQFF. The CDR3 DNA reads TGTGCCAGCAGCTGGGTCGGGGATAGCTCCTACAATGAGCAGTTCTTC.

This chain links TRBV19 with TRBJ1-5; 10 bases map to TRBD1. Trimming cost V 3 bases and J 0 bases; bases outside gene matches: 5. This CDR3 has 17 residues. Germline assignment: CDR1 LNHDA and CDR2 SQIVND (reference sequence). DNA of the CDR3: TGTGCCAGTAGTATCGGGACAGGGGACAATAGCAATCAGCCCCAGCATTTT. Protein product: CASSIGTGDNSNQPQHF.

In DNA, the CDR3 is TGTGCCAGCAGCGTAGGGGGACAGGGGGTAGTGAATGAGCAGTTCTTC. Its translation is CASSVGGQGVVNEQFF. V is TRBV9 and J is TRBJ2-1; 11 bases map to TRBD1. The CDR3 contains 16 residues. The trim removed 0 bases at V and 7 bases at J, leaving 6 bases unmatched. The V gene's germline CDR1 is SGDLS and CDR2 YYNGEE.

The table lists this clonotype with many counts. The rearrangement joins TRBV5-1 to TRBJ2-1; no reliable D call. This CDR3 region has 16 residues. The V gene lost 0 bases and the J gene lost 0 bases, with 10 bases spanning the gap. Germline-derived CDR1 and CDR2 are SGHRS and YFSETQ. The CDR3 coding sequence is TGCGCCAGCAGCTTGGGACACGGATCCTCCTACAATGAGCAGTTCTTC. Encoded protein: CASSLGHGSSYNEQFF.

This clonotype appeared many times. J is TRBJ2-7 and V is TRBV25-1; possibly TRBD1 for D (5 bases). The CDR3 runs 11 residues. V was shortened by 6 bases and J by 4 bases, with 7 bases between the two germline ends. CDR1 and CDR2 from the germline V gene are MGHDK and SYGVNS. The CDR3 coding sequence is TGTGCCAGCAGCGACAGTTACGAGCAGTACGTC. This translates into CASSDSYEQYV.

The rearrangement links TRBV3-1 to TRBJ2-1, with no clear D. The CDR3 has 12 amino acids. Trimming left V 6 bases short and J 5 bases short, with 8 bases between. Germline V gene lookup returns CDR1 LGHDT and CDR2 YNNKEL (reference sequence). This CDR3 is CASSKADNEQFF. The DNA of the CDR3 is TGTGCCAGCAGTAAAGCTGACAATGAGCAGTTCTTC.

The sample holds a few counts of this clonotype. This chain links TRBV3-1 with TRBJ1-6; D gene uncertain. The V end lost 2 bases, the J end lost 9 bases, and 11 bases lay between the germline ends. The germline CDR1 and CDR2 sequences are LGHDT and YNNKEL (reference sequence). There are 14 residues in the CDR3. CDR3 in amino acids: CASSQMIRRSPLHF. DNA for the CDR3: TGTGCCAGCAGCCAAATGATTAGACGTTCACCCCTCCACTTT.

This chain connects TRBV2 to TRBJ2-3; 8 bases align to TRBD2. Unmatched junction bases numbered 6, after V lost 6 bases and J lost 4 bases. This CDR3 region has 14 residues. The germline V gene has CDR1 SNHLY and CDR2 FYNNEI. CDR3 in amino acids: CASRKGLASDTQYF. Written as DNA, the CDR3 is TGTGCCAGCAGAAAAGGACTAGCATCAGATACGCAGTATTTT.

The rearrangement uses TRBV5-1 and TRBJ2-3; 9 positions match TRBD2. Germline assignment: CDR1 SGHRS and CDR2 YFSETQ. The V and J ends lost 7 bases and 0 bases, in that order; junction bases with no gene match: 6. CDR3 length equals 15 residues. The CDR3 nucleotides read TGCGCCAGCCTACCTACTAGCGGGAGCACAGATACGCAGTATTTT. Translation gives CASLPTSGSTDTQYF.

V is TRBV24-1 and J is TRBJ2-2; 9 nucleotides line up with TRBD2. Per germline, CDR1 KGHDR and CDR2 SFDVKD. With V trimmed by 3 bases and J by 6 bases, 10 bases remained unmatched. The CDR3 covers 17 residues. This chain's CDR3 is CATSDARVAGEAGELFF. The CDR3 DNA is TGTGCCACCAGTGATGCCCGGGTAGCGGGAGAGGCCGGGGAGCTGTTTTTT.

In DNA form, the CDR3 reads TGTGCCAGCAGCTTTACAGGGGGCGCGGGTGAAAAACTGTTTTTT. Protein: CASSFTGGAGEKLFF. The chain carries TRBV7-9 and TRBJ1-4; 9 bases match TRBD1. The germline gives CDR1 SEHNR, CDR2 FQNEAQ (reference sequence). Trimming removed 3 bases from V and 7 bases from J; junction bases left unmatched: 6. This CDR3 is 15 amino acids long.

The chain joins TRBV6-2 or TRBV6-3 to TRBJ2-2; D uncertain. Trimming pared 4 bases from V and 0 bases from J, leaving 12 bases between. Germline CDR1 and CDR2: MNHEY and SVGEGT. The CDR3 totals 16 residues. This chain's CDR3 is CASSSSRPANTGELFF. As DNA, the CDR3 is TGTGCCAGCAGTTCATCCCGTCCCGCGAACACCGGGGAGCTGTTTTTT.

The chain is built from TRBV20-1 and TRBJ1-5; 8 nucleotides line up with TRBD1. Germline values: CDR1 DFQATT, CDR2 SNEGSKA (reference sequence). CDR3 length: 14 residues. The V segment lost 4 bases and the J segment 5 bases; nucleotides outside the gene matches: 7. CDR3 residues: CSATRTGPDQPQHF. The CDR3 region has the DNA TGCAGTGCTACTCGGACAGGGCCCGATCAGCCCCAGCATTTT.

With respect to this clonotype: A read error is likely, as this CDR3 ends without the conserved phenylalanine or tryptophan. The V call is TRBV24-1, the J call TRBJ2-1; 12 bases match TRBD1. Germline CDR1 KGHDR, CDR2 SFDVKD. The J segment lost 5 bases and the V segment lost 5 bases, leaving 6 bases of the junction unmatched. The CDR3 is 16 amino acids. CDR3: CATSGGQGARNNEQFI. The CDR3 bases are TGTGCCACCAGTGGGGGACAGGGGGCGCGGAACAATGAGCAGTTCATC.